Detailed here is one T cell receptor (beta chain). The sample is drawn from a study of blood T cell repertoires in COVID-19. About the research overall: Samples of COVID-19 (acute and convalescent) were obtained from the United States, Italy and Spain.

The table came from immunoSEQ multiplex PCR; TCRdb's copy has only in-frame clones and leaves some out. The sample holds 250,000 or so clones; 70% to 75% are singletons and the top ten take around 3.4%. The source of this sequence is a woman aged 80 or older with acute or convalescent COVID-19. What was sequenced was peripheral blood.

The CDR3 nucleotides read TGTGCCATCAGTGAGACAACAGGGGACATGGGTCAGCCCCAGCATTTT. Translation: CAISETTGDMGQPQHF. The chain combines TRBV10-3 with TRBJ1-5; 7 nucleotides line up with TRBD1. CDR1 is ENHRY, CDR2 SYGVKD, per germline. The J segment lost 6 bases and the V segment lost 2 bases, leaving 10 bases of the junction unmatched. The CDR3 runs 16 residues.